This T cell receptor beta chain was sequenced in a study of cytomegalovirus exposure and HLA in healthy donors. Study background: Membership in the Caucasian-associated ancestry cluster was found for approximately 85% of approximately 380 genotyped donors.

This clone has only a few counts. Its antigen is not known. The CDR3 consists of 18 residues. In germline, CDR1 is SGHTA, CDR2 FQGNSA. The V segment lost 7 bases and the J segment 4 bases; nucleotides outside the gene matches: 17. The study's findings and limits: Reportedly, fewer N-insertions than the approximately 680-donor mean appeared in an Asian-associated ancestry cluster in a later analysis.

The PCR ran on 60 Vbeta and 13 Jbeta primers. Sequencing used immunoSEQ multiplex PCR; TCRdb keeps in-frame clones, though not all of them. The table shows around 170,000 clones, with 82% occurring only once. The sample consisted of PBMCs. V is TRBV7-2 and J is TRBJ2-1, with 9 positions matching TRBD2. The sequence derives from a middle-aged man in good health and CMV-seronegative. CDR3 nucleotide sequence: TGTGCCAGCATCGGTAGCGGGGGAGAAAATATGAGATACAATGAGCAGTTCTTC. It specifies CASIGSGGENMRYNEQFF.